Following are 8 T cell receptor beta chains from one sample sequenced in a study of beta chain features in type 1 diabetes. No antigen has been assigned to these receptors. Whole-study findings and limits: Within each of all four CD4+ subsets, Type 1 diabetes patients had TCRB CDR3s that were moderately but significantly shorter.

The sequenced template was cDNA made from the entire isolated RNA. The table came from immunoSEQ multiplex PCR; TCRdb's copy has only in-frame clones and leaves some out. The repertoire includes fewer than 350,000 clones, 15% of them detected once, and more than 0.015% sits in the top ten. The sequencing input was naive CD4+ T cells from blood. The receptors stem from a man between 18 and 29 years old with type 1 diabetes.

Only a few counts were recorded for this clone. The V gene is TRBV6-6, the J gene TRBJ2-7; 7 nucleotides match TRBD2. The CDR3 is 13 residues long. The J segment lost 5 bases and the V segment lost 4 bases, leaving 5 bases of the junction unmatched. CDR1 MNHNY and CDR2 SVGAGI come from the germline V gene (reference sequence). DNA of the CDR3: TGTGCCAGCAGTTCGAGGGACTACCACGAGCAGTACTTC. This encodes CASSSRDYHEQYF.

V is TRBV7-9 and J is TRBJ1-5; D is possibly TRBD1 (5 bases). The V end lost 1 base, the J end lost 7 bases, and 14 bases lay between the germline ends. The germline V gene encodes CDR1 SEHNR and CDR2 FQNEAQ (reference sequence). The CDR3 length is 15 residues. The CDR3 DNA is TGTGCCAGCAGCTTAGAGCCTCCAGGGCGGCAGCCCCAGCATTTT. Protein sequence: CASSLEPPGRQPQHF.

V is TRBV2 and J is TRBJ2-1; TRBD2 matches 7 bases. Germline V gives CDR1 SNHLY, CDR2 FYNNEI. With V trimmed by 3 bases and J by 3 bases, 5 bases remained unmatched. CDR3 length equals 15 residues. The CDR3: CASSEGTIHYNEQFF. The CDR3 DNA is TGTGCCAGCAGTGAGGGGACTATTCACTACAATGAGCAGTTCTTC.

The sample holds a few counts of this clone. The chain is built from TRBV5-1 and TRBJ2-5; D might be TRBD2 (5 bases). Between the trimmed V and J ends, which lost 0 bases and 4 bases, there was a span of 13 bases. This CDR3 is 15 amino acids long. Germline-derived CDR1 and CDR2 are SGHRS and YFSETQ. The DNA for the CDR3 is TGCGCCAGCAGCTTGGCGTTAACGGCGGGAGAGACCCAGTACTTC. It is translated as CASSLALTAGETQYF.

The chain joins TRBV2 to TRBJ2-1, with D possibly matching TRBD2 (5 bases). Germline values: CDR1 SNHLY, CDR2 FYNNEI. V lost 5 bases and J lost 5, with 7 bases in between. The CDR3 spans 12 residues. This CDR3 reads CASSSGNNEQFF. The DNA for the CDR3 is TGTGCCAGCAGTTCGGGGAACAATGAGCAGTTCTTC.

A few counts support this clone. This chain connects TRBV6-1 to TRBJ2-1; 11 nucleotides agree with TRBD2. This CDR3 comprises 13 residues. Trimming cost V 11 bases and J 6 bases; bases outside gene matches: 6. CDR1 and CDR2 from the germline V gene are MNHNS and SASEGT. In DNA, the CDR3 is TGTGCCGGCGGGACTAGCGGATTCAATGAGCAGTTCTTC. The encoded protein is CAGGTSGFNEQFF.

The chain uses TRBV15 and TRBJ1-6, with unresolved D. V lost 1 base, J lost 10 bases, and 11 bases lay in between. This CDR3 has 14 amino acids. CDR1 is LNHNV, CDR2 YYDKDF, per germline (reference sequence). The CDR3 loop is CATSRVERGSPLHF. For the CDR3, the DNA is TGTGCCACCAGCAGAGTAGAGAGAGGATCACCCCTCCACTTT.

The chain combines TRBV7-9 with TRBJ2-1, with TRBD2 matching over 7 bases. V lost 2 bases, J lost 4 bases, and 11 bases stayed unmatched. Germline assignment: CDR1 SEHNR and CDR2 FQNEAQ (reference sequence). The CDR3 has 17 amino acids. The CDR3 region is CASSLKGGGTKYNEQFF. The CDR3 coding sequence is TGTGCCAGCAGCTTAAAGGGTGGCGGGACTAAATACAATGAGCAGTTCTTC. The entire variable domain, with the rest obtained from reference TRBV7-9 and TRBJ2-1, is as follows: DTGVSQNPRHKITKRGQNVTFRCDPISEHNRLYWYRQTLGQGPEFLTYFQNEAQLEKSRLLSDRFSAERPKGSFSTLEIQRTEQGDSAMYLCASSLKGGGTKYNEQFFGPGTRLTVL.